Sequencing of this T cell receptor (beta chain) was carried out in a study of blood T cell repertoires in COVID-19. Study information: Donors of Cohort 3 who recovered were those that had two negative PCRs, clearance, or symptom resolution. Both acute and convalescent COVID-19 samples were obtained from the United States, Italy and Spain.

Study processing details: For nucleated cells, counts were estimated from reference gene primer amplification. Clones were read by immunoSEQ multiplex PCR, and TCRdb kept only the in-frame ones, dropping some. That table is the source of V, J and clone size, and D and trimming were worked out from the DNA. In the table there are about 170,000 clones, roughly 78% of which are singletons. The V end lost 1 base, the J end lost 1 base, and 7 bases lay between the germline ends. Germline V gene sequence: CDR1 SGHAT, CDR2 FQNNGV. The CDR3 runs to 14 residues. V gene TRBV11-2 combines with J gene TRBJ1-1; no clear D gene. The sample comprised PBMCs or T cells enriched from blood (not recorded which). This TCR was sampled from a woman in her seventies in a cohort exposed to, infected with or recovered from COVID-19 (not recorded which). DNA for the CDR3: TGTGCCAGCAGCTTAGGGGCTTGGAACACTGAAGCTTTCTTT. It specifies CASSLGAWNTEAFF.